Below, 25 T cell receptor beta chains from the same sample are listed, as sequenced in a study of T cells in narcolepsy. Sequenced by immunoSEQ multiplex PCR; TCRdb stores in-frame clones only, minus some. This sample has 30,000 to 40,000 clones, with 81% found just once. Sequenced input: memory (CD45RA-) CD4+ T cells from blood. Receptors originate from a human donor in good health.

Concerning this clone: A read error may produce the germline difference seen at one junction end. For the CDR3, the DNA is TGTGCCAGCAGCTTAACCCGGGGAGCCTCCTACGAGCAGCACTTC. Encoded protein: CASSLTRGASYEQHF. The rearrangement joins TRBV7-3 to TRBJ2-7, with D perhaps TRBD2 (5 bases). This CDR3 has 15 residues. Germline CDR1 reads SGHTA; CDR2 reads FQGTGA.

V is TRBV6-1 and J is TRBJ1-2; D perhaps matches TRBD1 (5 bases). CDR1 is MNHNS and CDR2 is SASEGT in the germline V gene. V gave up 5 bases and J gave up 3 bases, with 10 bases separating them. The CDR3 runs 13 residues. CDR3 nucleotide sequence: TGTGCCAGCAGTTTAACAGGAGACTATGGCTACACCTTC. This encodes CASSLTGDYGYTF.

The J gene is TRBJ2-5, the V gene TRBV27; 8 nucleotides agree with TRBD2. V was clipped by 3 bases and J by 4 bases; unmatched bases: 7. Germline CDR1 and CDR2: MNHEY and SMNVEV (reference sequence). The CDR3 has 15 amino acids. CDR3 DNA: TGTGCCAGCAGTTTTACGAGCGGGGGTACAGAGACCCAGTACTTC. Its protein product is CASSFTSGGTETQYF.

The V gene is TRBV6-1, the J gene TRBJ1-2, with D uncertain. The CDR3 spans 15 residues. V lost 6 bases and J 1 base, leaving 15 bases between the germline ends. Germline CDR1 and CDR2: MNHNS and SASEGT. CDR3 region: CASRSTLGLNYGYTF. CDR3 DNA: TGTGCCAGCAGGTCAACTCTAGGGCTTAACTATGGCTACACCTTC.

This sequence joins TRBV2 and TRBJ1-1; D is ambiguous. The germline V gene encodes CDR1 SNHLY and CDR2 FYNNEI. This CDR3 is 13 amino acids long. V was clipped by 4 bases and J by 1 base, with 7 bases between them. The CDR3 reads CASSGWANTEAFF. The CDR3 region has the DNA TGTGCCAGCAGTGGCTGGGCGAACACTGAAGCTTTCTTT.

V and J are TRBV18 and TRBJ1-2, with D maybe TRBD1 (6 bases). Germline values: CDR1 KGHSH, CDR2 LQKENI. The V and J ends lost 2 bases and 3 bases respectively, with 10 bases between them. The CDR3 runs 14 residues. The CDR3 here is CASSPYRDDYGYTF. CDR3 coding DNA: TGTGCCAGCTCACCATACAGGGACGACTATGGCTACACCTTC. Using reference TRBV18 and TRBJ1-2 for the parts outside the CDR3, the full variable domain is NAGVMQNPRHLVRRRGQEARLRCSPMKGHSHVYWYRQLPEEGLKFMVYLQKENIIDESGMPKERFSAEFPKEGPSILRIQQVVRGDSAAYFCASSPYRDDYGYTFGSGTRLTVV.

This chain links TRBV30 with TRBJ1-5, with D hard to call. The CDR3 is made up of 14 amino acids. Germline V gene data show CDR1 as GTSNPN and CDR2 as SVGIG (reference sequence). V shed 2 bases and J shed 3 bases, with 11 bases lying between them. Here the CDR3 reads CAWSHATANQPQHF. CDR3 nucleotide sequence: TGTGCCTGGAGTCACGCGACGGCCAATCAGCCCCAGCATTTT.

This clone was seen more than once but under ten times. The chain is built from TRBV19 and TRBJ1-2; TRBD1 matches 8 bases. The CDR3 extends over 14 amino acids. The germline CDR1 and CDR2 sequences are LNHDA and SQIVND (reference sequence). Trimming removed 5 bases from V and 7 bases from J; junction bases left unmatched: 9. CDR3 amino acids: CASSFRGQVGGYTF. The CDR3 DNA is TGTGCCAGTAGTTTTCGGGGACAGGTTGGTGGCTACACCTTC.

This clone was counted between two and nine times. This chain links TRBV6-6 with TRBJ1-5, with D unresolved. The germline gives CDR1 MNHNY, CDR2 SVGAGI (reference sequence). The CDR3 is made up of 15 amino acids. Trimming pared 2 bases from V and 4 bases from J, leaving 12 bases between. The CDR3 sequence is CASSYSGQINQPQHF. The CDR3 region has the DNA TGTGCCAGCAGTTACAGTGGTCAGATAAATCAGCCCCAGCATTTT.

DNA of the CDR3: TGTGCCAGCAGCTTCGACAGCTACTCTGGAAACACCATATATTTT. It encodes CASSFDSYSGNTIYF. J is TRBJ1-3 and V is TRBV11-3; possibly TRBD1 for D (5 bases). With 3 bases removed from V and 0 bases from J, the gap between germline ends came to 9 bases. Germline values: CDR1 SGHNT, CDR2 YENEEA. There are 15 residues in the CDR3.

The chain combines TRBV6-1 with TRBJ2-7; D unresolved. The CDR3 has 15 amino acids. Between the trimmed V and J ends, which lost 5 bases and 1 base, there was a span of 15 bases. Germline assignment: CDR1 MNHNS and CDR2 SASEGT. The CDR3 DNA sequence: TGTGCCAGCAGTCCCCCATCGGGCAGTTCCTACGAGCAGTACTTC. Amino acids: CASSPPSGSSYEQYF.

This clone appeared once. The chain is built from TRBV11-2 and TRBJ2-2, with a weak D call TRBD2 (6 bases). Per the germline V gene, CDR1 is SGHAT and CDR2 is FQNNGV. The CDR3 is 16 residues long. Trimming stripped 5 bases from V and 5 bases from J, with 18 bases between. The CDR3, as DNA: TGTGCCAGCAGCAACTATCGGGACTCAGCTACCGGGGAGCTGTTTTTT. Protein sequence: CASSNYRDSATGELFF.

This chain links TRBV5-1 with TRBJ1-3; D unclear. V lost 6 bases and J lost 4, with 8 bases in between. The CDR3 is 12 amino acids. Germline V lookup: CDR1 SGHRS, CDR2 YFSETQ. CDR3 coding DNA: TGCGCCAGCACCTCCGAGGGAAACACCATATATTTT. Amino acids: CASTSEGNTIYF.

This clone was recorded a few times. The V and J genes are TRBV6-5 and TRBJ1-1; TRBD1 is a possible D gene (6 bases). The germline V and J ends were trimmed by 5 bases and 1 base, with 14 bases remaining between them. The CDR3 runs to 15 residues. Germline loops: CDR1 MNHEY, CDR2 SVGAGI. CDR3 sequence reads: CASSTPGHQNTEAFF. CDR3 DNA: TGTGCCAGCAGTACGCCGGGACACCAGAACACTGAAGCTTTCTTT.

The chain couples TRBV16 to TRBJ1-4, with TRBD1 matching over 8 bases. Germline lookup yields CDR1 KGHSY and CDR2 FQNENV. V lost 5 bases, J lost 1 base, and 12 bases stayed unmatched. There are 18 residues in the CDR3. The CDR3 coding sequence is TGTGCCAGCAGCAACCATCGCCAGGGGGCGAAAACTAATGAAAAACTGTTTTTT. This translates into CASSNHRQGAKTNEKLFF.

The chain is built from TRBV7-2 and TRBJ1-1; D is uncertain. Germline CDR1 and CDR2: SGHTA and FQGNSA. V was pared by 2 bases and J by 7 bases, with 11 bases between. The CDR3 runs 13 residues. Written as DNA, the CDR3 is TGTGCCAGCAGCTTAAACTCTAAGGGTGAAGCTTTCTTT. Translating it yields CASSLNSKGEAFF.

This CDR3 reads CASSKGRGDTEAFF. The CDR3 DNA is TGTGCCAGCAGTAAAGGCAGGGGAGACACTGAAGCTTTCTTT. This chain joins TRBV6-6 and TRBJ1-1; possibly TRBD1 for D (6 bases). Deletions cut 5 bases from V and 3 bases from J, with 13 bases between. The CDR3 runs 14 residues. The V gene's germline CDR1 is MNHNY and CDR2 SVGAGI (reference sequence).

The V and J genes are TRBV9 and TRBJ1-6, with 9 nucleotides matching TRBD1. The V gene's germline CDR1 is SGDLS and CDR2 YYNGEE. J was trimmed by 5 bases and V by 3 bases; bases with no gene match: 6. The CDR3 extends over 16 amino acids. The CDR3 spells CASSARGQGNNSPLHF. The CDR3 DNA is TGTGCCAGCAGCGCCCGCGGACAGGGGAATAATTCACCCCTCCACTTT.

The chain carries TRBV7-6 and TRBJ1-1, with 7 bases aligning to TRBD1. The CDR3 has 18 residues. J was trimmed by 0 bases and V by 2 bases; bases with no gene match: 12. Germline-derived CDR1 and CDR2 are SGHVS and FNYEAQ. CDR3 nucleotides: TGTGCCAGCAGCTTAAGGCGAGGGACAGAGTTGATGAACACTGAAGCTTTCTTT. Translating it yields CASSLRRGTELMNTEAFF.

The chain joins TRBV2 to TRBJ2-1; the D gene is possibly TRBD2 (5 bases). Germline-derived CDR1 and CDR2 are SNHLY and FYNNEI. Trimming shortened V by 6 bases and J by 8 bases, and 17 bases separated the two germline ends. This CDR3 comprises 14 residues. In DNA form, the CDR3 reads TGTGCCAGCAGGAGGAGTGGGCTAGCACATGAGCAGTTCTTC. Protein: CASRRSGLAHEQFF. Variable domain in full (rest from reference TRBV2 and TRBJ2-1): EPEVTQTPSHQVTQMGQEVILRCVPISNHLYFYWYRQILGQKVEFLVSFYNNEISEKSEIFDDQFSVERPDGSNFTLKIRSTKLEDSAMYFCASRRSGLAHEQFFGPGTRLTVL.

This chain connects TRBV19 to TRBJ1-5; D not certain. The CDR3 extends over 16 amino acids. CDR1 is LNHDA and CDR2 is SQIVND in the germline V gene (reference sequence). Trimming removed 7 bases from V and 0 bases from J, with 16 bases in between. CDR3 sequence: CASTARPRLSNQPQHF. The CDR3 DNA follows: TGTGCCAGTACGGCTAGACCGCGACTTAGCAATCAGCCCCAGCATTTT.

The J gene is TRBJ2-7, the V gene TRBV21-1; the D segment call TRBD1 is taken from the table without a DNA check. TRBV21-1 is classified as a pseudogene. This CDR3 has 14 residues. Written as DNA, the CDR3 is TGTGCCAGCATCCCGACAGGGAATCCCTACGAGCAGTACTTC. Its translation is CASIPTGNPYEQYF.

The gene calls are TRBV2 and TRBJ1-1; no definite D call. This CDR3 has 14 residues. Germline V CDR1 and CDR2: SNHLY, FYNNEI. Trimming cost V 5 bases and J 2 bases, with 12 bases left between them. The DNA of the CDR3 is TGTGCCAGCAGTTGGGAGCAATCAAACACTGAAGCTTTCTTT. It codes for CASSWEQSNTEAFF.

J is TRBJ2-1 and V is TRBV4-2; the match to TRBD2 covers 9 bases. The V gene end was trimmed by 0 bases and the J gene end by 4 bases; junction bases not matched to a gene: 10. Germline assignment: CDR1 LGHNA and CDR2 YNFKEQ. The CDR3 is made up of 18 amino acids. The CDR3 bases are TGTGCCAGCAGCCAAGATCGATGGGTCAGCGGGGGGTACAATGAGCAGTTCTTC. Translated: CASSQDRWVSGGYNEQFF.

The CDR3 coding sequence is TGTGCCAGCTCTCCCAGGCTGAACTATGGCTACACCTTC. Protein product: CASSPRLNYGYTF. The chain combines TRBV18 with TRBJ1-2; D call uncertain. Germline V gene lookup returns CDR1 KGHSH and CDR2 LQKENI. CDR3 size: 13 residues. V gave up 6 bases and J gave up 2 bases, with 10 bases separating them.